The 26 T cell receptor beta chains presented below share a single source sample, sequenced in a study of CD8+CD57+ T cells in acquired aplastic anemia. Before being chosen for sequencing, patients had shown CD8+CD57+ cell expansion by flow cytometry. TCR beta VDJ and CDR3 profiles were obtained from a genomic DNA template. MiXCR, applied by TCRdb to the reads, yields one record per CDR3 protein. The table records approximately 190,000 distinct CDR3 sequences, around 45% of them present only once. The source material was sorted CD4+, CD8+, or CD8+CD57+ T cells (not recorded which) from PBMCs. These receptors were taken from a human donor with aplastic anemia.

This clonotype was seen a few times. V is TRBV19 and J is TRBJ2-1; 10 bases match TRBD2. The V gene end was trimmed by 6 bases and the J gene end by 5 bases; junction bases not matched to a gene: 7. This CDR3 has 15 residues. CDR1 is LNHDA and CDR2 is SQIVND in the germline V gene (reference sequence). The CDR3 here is CASRGLAGADNEQFF. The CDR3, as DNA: TGTGCCAGTAGGGGGCTAGCGGGGGCCGACAATGAGCAGTTCTTC.

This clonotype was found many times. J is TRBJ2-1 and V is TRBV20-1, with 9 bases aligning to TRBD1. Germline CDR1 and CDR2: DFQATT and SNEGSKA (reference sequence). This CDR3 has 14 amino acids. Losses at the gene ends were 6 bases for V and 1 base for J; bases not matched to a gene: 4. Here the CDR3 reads CSALQGASYNEQFF. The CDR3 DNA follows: TGCAGTGCCCTACAGGGGGCATCCTACAATGAGCAGTTCTTC.

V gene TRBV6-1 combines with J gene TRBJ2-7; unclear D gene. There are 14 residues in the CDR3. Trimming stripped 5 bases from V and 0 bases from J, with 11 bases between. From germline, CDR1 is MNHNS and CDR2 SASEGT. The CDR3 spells CASSRARDSYEQYF. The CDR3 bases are TGTGCCAGCAGTAGGGCTAGGGACTCCTACGAGCAGTACTTC.

CDR3 amino acids: CASSRGVSPLHF. The CDR3 DNA reads as TGTGCCTCCTCAAGGGGGGTTTCACCCCTCCACTTT. The gene calls are TRBV2 and TRBJ1-6; TRBD1 is a possible D gene (6 bases). The germline V gene has CDR1 SNHLY and CDR2 FYNNEI. This CDR3 has 12 residues. Trimming pared 11 bases from V and 9 bases from J, leaving 14 bases between.

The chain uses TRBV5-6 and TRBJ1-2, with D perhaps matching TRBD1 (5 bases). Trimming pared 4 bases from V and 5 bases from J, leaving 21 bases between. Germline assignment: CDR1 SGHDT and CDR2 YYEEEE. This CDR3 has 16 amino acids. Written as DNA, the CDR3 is TGTGCCAGCAGCCACGGCGAGGTCGGGGCAGGGTATGGCTACACCTTC. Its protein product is CASSHGEVGAGYGYTF.

CDR3 coding DNA: TGTGCCAGCAGTCCGGACAGTGGCAATGAGCAGTTCTTC. It yields the protein CASSPDSGNEQFF. The J gene is TRBJ2-1, the V gene TRBV12-3 or TRBV12-4; D perhaps matches TRBD1 (6 bases). V was trimmed by 5 bases and J by 6 bases, leaving 11 bases between them. The CDR3 covers 13 residues.

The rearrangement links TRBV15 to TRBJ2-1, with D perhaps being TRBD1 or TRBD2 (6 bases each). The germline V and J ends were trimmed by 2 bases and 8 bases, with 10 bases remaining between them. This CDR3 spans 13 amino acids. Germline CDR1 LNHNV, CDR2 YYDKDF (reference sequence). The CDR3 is CATSRPGGDEQFF. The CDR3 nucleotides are TGTGCCACCAGCAGACCCGGGGGCGATGAGCAGTTCTTC.

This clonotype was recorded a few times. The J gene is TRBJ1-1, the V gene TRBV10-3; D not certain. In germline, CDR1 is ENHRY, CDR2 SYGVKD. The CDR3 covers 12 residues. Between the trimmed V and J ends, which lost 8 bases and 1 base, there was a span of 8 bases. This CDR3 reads CAIGPGNTEAFF. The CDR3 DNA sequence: TGTGCCATCGGGCCAGGGAACACTGAAGCTTTCTTT.

CDR3 nucleotide sequence: TGCAGCGTCTTGGACATTGCCCGTGGGCAGTACTTC. This translates into CSVLDIARGQYF. This rearrangement joins TRBV29-1 to TRBJ2-7; D may be TRBD1 (5 bases). CDR1 and CDR2 (germline): SQVTM, ANQGSEA. CDR3 length equals 12 residues. Trimming removed 6 bases from V and 9 bases from J, with 18 bases in between.

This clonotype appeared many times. The CDR3 DNA follows: TGTGCCAGCAGCTTGGAGGGCCCCGTCGGGCAGTTCTTC. Its translation is CASSLEGPVGQFF. V and J are TRBV5-4 and TRBJ2-1; D uncertain. CDR1 and CDR2 from the germline V gene are SGHNT and YYREEE (reference sequence). The CDR3 sequence is 13 residues long. The germline V and J ends were trimmed by 0 bases and 12 bases, with 13 bases remaining between them.

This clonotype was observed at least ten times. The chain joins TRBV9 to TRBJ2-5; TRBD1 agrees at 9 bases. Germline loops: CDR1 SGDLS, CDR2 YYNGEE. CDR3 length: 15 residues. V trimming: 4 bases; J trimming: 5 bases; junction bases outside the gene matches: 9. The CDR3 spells CASSPGDRVRETQYF. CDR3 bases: TGTGCCAGCAGCCCGGGGGACAGGGTACGGGAGACCCAGTACTTC. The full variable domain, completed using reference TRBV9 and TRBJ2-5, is DSGVTQTPKHLITATGQRVTLRCSPRSGDLSVYWYQQSLDQGLQFLIQYYNGEERAKGNILERFSAQQFPDLHSELNLSSLELGDSALYFCASSPGDRVRETQYFGPGTRLLVL.

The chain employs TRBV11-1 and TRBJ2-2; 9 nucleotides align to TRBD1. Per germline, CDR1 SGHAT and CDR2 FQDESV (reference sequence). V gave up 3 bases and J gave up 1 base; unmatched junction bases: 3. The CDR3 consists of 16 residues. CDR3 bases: TGTGCCAGCAGCTTGACGGGACAGGGGAACACCGGGGAGCTGTTTTTT. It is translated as CASSLTGQGNTGELFF.

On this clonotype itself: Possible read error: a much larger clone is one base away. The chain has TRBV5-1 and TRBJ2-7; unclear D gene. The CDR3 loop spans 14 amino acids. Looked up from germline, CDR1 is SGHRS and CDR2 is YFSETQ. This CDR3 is CASSLQAPHVEQHF. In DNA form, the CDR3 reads TGCGCCAGCAGCTTGCAGGCTCCTCACGTCGAGCAGCACTTC.

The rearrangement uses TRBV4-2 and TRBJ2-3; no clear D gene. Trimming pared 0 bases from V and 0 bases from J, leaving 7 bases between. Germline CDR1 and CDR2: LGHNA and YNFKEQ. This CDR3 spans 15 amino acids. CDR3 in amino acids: CASSQDGSSTDTQYF. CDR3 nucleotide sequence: TGTGCCAGCAGCCAAGATGGCAGCAGCACAGATACGCAGTATTTT.

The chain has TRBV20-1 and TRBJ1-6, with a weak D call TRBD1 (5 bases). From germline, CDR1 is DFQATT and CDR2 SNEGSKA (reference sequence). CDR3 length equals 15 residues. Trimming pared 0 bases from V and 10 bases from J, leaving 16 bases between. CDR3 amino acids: CSARDGGEFPSPLHF. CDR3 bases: TGCAGTGCTAGAGATGGAGGGGAATTCCCGTCACCCCTCCACTTT.

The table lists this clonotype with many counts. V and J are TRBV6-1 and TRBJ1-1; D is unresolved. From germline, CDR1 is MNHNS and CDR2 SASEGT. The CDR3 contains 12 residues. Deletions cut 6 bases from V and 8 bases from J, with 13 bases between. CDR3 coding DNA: TGTGCCAGCAGCAAAAGGTCCGGGGAAGCTTTCTTT. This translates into CASSKRSGEAFF.

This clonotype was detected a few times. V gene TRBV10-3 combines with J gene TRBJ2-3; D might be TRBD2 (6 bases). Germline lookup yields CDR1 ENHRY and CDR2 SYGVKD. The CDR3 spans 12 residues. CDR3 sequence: CGTASGTDTQYF. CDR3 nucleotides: TGTGGCACGGCTAGCGGCACAGATACGCAGTATTTT.

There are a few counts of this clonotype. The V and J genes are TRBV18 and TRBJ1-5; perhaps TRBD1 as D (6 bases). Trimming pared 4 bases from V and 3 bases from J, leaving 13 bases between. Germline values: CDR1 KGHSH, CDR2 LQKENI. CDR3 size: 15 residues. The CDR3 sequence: CASSRGQSSNQPQHF. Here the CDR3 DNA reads TGTGCCAGCTCACGAGGACAGAGCTCCAATCAGCCCCAGCATTTT.

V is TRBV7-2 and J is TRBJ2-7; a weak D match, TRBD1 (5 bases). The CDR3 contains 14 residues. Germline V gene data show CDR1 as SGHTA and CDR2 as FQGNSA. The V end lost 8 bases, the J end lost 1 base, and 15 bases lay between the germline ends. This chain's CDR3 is CASQGGQASYEQYF. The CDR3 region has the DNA TGTGCCAGCCAGGGCGGCCAGGCTTCCTACGAGCAGTACTTC. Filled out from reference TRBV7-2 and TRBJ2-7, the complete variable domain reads GAGVSQSPSNKVTEKGKDVELRCDPISGHTALYWYRQSLGQGLEFLIYFQGNSAPDKSGLPSDRFSAERTGGSVSTLTIQRTQQEDSAVYLCASQGGQASYEQYFGPGTRLTVT.

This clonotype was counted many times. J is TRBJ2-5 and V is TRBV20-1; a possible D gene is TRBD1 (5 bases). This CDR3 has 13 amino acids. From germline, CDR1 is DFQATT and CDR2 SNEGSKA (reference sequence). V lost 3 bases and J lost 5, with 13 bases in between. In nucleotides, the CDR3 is TGCAGTGCTAGTTATGGGCAGGGCGAGACCCAGTACTTC. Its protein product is CSASYGQGETQYF.

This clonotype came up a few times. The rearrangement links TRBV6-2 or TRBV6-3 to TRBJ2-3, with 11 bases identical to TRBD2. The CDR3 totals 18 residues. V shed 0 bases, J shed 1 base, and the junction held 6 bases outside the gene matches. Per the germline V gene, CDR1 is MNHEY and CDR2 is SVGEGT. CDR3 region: CASSYSPEGLAGTDTQYF. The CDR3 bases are TGTGCCAGCAGTTACTCGCCCGAGGGACTAGCGGGCACAGATACGCAGTATTTT.

CDR3 loop: CAISEGAGRTGELFF. DNA of the CDR3: TGTGCCATCAGTGAGGGAGCAGGGCGCACCGGGGAGCTGTTTTTT. V and J are TRBV10-3 and TRBJ2-2; maybe TRBD1 (5 bases). Per the germline V gene, CDR1 is ENHRY and CDR2 is SYGVKD. The V and J ends lost 2 bases and 4 bases respectively, with 11 bases between them. CDR3 length: 15 residues.

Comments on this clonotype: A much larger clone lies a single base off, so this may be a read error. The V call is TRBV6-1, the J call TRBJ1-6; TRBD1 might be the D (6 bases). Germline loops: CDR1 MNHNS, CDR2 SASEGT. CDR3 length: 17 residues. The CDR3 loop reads CAGRNRAVSSYNSPLHF. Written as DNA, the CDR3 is TGTGCCGGCAGGAACAGGGCCGTGAGCTCCTATAATTCACCCCTCCACTTT.

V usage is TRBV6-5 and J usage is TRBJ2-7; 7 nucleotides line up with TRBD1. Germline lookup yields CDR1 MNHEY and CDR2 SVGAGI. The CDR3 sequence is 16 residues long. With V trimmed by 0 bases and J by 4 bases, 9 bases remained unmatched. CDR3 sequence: CASSYSGTATSYEQYF. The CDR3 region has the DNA TGTGCCAGCAGTTACTCCGGGACAGCCACCTCATACGAGCAGTACTTC.

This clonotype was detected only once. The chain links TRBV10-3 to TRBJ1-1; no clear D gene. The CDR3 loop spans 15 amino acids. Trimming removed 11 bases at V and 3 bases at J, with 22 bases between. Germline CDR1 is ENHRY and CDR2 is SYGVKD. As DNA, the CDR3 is TGTGCCTCAACACGAGCTTGGACCGACGACACTGAAGCTTTCTTT. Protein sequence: CASTRAWTDDTEAFF.

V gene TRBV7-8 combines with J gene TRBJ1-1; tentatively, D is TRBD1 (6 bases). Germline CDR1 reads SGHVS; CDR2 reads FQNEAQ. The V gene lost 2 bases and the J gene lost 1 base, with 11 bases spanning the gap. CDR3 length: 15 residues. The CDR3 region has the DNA TGTGCCAGCAGCTTATATAACAGGGAGAACACTGAAGCTTTCTTT. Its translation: CASSLYNRENTEAFF.